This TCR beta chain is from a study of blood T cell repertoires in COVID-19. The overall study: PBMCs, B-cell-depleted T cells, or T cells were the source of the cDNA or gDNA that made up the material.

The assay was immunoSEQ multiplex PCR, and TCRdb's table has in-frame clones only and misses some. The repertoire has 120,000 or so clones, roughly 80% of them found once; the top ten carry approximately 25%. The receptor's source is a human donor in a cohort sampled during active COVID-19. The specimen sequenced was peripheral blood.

CDR3 in amino acids: CATSRQSSTDTQYF. As DNA, the CDR3 is TGTGCCACCAGCAGACAGTCTAGCACAGATACGCAGTATTTT. This chain uses TRBV15 with TRBJ2-3; D gene uncertain. V lost 2 bases, J lost 0 bases, and 6 bases lay in between. The CDR3 sequence is 14 residues long. The V gene's germline CDR1 is LNHNV and CDR2 YYDKDF (reference sequence).